This TCR beta chain stems from a study of cytomegalovirus exposure and HLA in healthy donors. Study conclusions and caveats: A missense variant in DCLRE1C was later tied to TCR beta V- and J-gene trimming. Roughly uniform sequencing depth across donors was assumed, possibly incorrectly. A few chains linked to CMV were shown in vitro to be specific for CMV antigens.

This clone was seen a single time. Its antigen is as yet unknown. CDR1 and CDR2 from the germline V gene are MGHRA and YSYEKL. The J segment lost 1 base and the V segment lost 6 bases, leaving 1 base of the junction unmatched. The CDR3 runs 13 residues. Amplification used 60 Vbeta primers and 13 Jbeta primers. Sequencing was performed with immunoSEQ multiplex PCR; in TCRdb, only in-frame clones are kept and a portion is missing. The table records roughly 70,000 clones, around 87% of them present only once. The V call is TRBV4-1, the J call TRBJ2-3, with 7 nucleotides matching TRBD2. The specimen sequenced was PBMCs. The receptor's source is a woman aged 30 to 39 in good health and CMV-seropositive. The CDR3 protein is CASSLAGTDTQYF. In DNA form, the CDR3 reads TGCGCCAGCAGTCTAGCGGGCACAGATACGCAGTATTTT.